The source of this TCR beta chain is a study of blood T cell repertoires in COVID-19. Overall study context: Samples taken during acute and convalescent COVID-19 were collected in the United States, Italy and Spain.

The V gene's germline CDR1 is SGHVS and CDR2 FNYEAQ. V shed 6 bases and J shed 0 bases, with 12 bases lying between them. This CDR3 has 14 residues. This table comes from immunoSEQ multiplex PCR, and its TCRdb copy is limited to in-frame clones, with some not included. The sample has around 270,000 clones, 86% seen once. This clonotype was sampled from a middle-aged man who had recovered from COVID-19. The sample was peripheral blood. V usage is TRBV7-6 and J usage is TRBJ2-7, with D perhaps TRBD2 (6 bases). The CDR3 bases are TGTGCCAGCAGTTCGGGAGTCGGCTCCTACGAGCAGTACTTC. Protein: CASSSGVGSYEQYF. The full variable domain, rest sourced from reference TRBV7-6 and TRBJ2-7, is GAGVSQSPRYKVTKRGQDVALRCDPISGHVSLYWYRQALGQGPEFLTYFNYEAQQDKSGLPNDRFSAERPEGSISTLTIQRTEQRDSAMYRCASSSGVGSYEQYFGPGTRLTVT.